The clone carrying this T cell receptor beta chain was found a few times. Its antigen is not known. V was trimmed by 10 bases and J by 0 bases, leaving 12 bases between them. CDR3 length: 14 amino acids. Germline-derived CDR1 and CDR2 are MNHNY and SVGAGI (reference sequence). Produced via immunoSEQ multiplex PCR; TCRdb's table is partial and in-frame only. The table lists more than 110,000 clones, about 86% of them singletons. This sample stems from a study of cytomegalovirus exposure and HLA in healthy donors. Study-level results: Reports credit the classifier with highly specific, highly sensitive diagnosis of cytomegalovirus status.

This TCR came from a man aged 18-30 years in good health and CMV-seronegative. This chain connects TRBV6-6 to TRBJ2-2; a possible D gene is TRBD2 (5 bases). Sequenced material: PBMCs. CDR3 nucleotides: TGTGCCACCGGGGAGACAACGAACACCGGGGAGCTGTTTTTT. Translation gives CATGETTNTGELFF.